This T cell receptor (beta chain) was captured in a study of shared clonotypes between healthy human individuals. CD45RO negativity and positive selection for CCR7 defined naive CD8 cells, a population that excluded terminally differentiated effector memory CD45RA+ cells. Assay execution proceeded at the deep level. Measured with immunoSEQ multiplex PCR; TCRdb has only the in-frame clones, and not every one. This table has some 800,000 clones, nearly 95% appearing once. Sequencing was performed on naive CD8+ T cells sorted from blood. This sequence was found in a man younger than 40 in good health.

The CDR3 loop is CASSQDQAAEQYF. As DNA, the CDR3 is TGCGCCAGCAGCCAAGATCAGGCTGCCGAGCAGTACTTC. The gene calls are TRBV4-3 and TRBJ2-7; D remains ambiguous. Germline V gene sequence: CDR1 LGHNA, CDR2 YSLEER. V lost 0 bases and J lost 6, with 9 bases in between. This CDR3 has 13 residues.